This T cell receptor (beta chain) was obtained from a study of blood T cell repertoires in COVID-19. The wider study: Whether acute or convalescent, the COVID-19 samples came from the United States, Italy and Spain.

CDR3 size: 13 residues. Germline CDR1 LNHDA, CDR2 SQIVND (reference sequence). V lost 6 bases and J lost 8, with 16 bases in between. Self-reported history from a screening survey and questionnaire set each donor's cohort. Cohort 3 donors were reported recovered after two negative PCRs, clearance, or symptom resolution. Produced via immunoSEQ multiplex PCR; TCRdb's table is partial and in-frame only. The data show under 300,000 clones, approximately 80% seen once. This chain joins TRBV19 and TRBJ1-2; TRBD1 is a possible D gene (6 bases). This sequence was found in a man in his forties who had recovered from COVID-19. The sample consisted of PBMCs or T cells enriched from blood (not recorded which). CDR3 bases: TGTGCCAGTAGCCTTACAGGGAATGGGGGCTACACCTTC. It translates to CASSLTGNGGYTF.